The clone carrying this T cell receptor beta chain was counted a few times. Combining iRepertoire HTBI primers with Arm-PCR of CDR3 regions, the authors built TCR beta libraries. One entry per CDR3 protein, called by TCRdb with MiXCR from the multiplex PCR reads. The table records roughly 700,000 distinct CDR3 sequences, around 30% of them present only once. Stated time point: persistent/refractory GD, antithyroid drugs over 5 years with positive TRAb. From PBMCs, RNA was extracted and then used to make the TCR library. These data belong to a study of regulatory T cells in long-lasting Graves disease. V was cut by 0 bases and J by 8 bases, with 8 bases left in between. Germline V lookup: CDR1 SGHRS, CDR2 YFSETQ. This CDR3 contains 13 residues.

The sample was peripheral blood mononuclear cells (PBMCs), taken when the disease was refractory, from a patient treated with antithyroid drugs. The sequence was obtained from a female donor with Graves disease. The rearrangement uses TRBV5-1 and TRBJ1-4; the D is unclear. CDR3 loop: CASSLVEEEKLFF. The CDR3 DNA sequence: TGCGCCAGCAGCTTGGTTGAGGAAGAAAAACTGTTTTTT.